The entry that follows covers one T cell receptor (beta chain) sequence. No antigen is known for it. The data were obtained in a study of PD-1 blockade in classical Hodgkin lymphoma. Each patient's relapse followed autologous stem cell transplantation, and brentuximab vedotin exposure varied. Starting with thawed PBMCs, CD4+ T cells were purified by magnetic negative selection. Overall study findings and caveats: CD4+ TCR diversity, unlike CD8+, rose significantly by C4D1.

Sequencing used immunoSEQ multiplex PCR; TCRdb keeps in-frame clones, though not all of them. The sample holds fewer than 8,500 clones, around four fifths seen once. Sequenced material: CD4+ T cells from blood, taken at baseline. The sequence derives from a human donor with classical Hodgkin lymphoma.

CDR3 in DNA: TGTGCCAGCAGCGTGACTAGTTCCTACGAGCAGTACTTC. Translated: CASSVTSSYEQYF. The chain uses TRBV5-4 and TRBJ2-7; a weak D match, TRBD2 (6 bases). The ends were cut back, 4 bases at V and 1 base at J, with 9 bases in the middle. Germline V gives CDR1 SGHNT, CDR2 YYREEE (reference sequence). The CDR3 contains 13 residues.